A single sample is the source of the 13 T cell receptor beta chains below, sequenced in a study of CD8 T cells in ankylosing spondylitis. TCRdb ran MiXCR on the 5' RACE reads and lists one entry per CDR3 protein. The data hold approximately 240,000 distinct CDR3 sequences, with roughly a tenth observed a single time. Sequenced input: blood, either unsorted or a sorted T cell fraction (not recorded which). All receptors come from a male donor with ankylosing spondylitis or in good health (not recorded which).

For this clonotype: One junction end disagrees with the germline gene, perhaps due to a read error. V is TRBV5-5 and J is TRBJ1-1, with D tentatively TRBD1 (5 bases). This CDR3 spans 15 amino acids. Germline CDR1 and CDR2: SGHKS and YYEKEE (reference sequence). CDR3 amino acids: CASGLVPREDTEAFF. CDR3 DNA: TGTGCCAGCGGCTTGGTGCCCAGGGAGGACACTGAAGCTTTCTTT.

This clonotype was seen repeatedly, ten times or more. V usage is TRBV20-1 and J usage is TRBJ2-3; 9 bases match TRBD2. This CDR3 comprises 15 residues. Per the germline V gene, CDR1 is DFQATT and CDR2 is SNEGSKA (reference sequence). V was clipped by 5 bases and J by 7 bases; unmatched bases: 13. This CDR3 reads CSALSGSGSGNTQYF. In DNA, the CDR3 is TGCAGTGCTCTTAGCGGGAGCGGGTCTGGTAATACGCAGTATTTT.

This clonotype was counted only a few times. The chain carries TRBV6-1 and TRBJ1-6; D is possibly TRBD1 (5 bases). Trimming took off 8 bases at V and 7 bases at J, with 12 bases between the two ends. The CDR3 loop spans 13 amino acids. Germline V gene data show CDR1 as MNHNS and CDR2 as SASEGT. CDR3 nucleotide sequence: TGTGCCAGCTCGGGGCCAGGCAATTCACCCCTCCACTTT. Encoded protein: CASSGPGNSPLHF.

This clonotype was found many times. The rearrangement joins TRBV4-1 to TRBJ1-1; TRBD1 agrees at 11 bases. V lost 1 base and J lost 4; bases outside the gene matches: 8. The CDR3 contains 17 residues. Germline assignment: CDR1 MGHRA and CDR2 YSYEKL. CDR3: CASSQGQLGTGGTEAFF. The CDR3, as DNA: TGCGCCAGCAGCCAAGGTCAACTAGGGACAGGGGGCACTGAAGCTTTCTTT.

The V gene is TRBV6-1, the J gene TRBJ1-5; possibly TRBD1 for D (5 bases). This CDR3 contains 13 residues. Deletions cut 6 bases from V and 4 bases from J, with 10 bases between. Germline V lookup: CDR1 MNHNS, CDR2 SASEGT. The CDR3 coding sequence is TGTGCCAGCAGCGGACATACTAATCAGCCCCAGCATTTT. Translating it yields CASSGHTNQPQHF.

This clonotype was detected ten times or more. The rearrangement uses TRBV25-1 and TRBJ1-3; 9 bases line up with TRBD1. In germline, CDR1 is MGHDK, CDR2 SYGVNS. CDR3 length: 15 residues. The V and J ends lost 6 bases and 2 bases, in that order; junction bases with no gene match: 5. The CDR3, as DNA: TGTGCCAGCAGAACCGGGACAGGGACTGGAAACACCATATATTTT. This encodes CASRTGTGTGNTIYF.

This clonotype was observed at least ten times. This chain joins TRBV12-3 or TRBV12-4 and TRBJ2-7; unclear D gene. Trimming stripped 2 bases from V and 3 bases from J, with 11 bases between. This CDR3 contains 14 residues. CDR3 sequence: CASSLNINRYEQYF. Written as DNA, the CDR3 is TGTGCCAGCAGTTTAAACATAAATCGCTACGAGCAGTACTTC.

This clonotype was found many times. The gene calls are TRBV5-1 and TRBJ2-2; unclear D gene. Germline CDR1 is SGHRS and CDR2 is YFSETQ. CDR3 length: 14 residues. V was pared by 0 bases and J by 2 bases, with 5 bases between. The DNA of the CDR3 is TGCGCCAGCAGCTTGGCCAGTAACACCGGGGAGCTGTTTTTT. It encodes CASSLASNTGELFF.

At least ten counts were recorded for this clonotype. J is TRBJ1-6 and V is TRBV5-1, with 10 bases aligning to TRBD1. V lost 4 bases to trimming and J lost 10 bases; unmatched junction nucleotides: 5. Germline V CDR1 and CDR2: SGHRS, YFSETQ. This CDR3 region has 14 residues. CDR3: CASSEGTGESPLHF. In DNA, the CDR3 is TGCGCCAGCAGCGAAGGGACAGGGGAATCACCCCTCCACTTT. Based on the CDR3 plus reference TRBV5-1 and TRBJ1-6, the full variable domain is KAGVTQTPRYLIKTRGQQVTLSCSPISGHRSVSWYQQTPGQGLQFLFEYFSETQRNKGNFPGRFSGRQFSNSRSEMNVSTLELGDSALYLCASSEGTGESPLHFGNGTRLTVT.

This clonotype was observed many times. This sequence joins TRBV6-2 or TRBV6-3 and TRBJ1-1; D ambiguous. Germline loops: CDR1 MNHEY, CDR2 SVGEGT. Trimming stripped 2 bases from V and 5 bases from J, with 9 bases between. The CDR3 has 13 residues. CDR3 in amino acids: CASSYRVRTEAFF. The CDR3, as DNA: TGTGCCAGCAGTTACAGGGTCAGAACTGAAGCTTTCTTT.

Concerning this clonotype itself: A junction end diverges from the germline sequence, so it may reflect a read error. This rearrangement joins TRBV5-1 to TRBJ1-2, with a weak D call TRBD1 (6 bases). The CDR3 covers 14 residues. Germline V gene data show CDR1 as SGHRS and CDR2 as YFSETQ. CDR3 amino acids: CASSLTGTNCGYTF. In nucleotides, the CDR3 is TGCGCCAGCAGCTTGACAGGGACTAACTGTGGCTACACCTTC.

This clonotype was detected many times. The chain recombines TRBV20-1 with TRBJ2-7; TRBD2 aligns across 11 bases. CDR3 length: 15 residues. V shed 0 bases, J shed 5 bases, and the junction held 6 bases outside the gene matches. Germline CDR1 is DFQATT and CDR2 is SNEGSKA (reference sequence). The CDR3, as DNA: TGCAGTGCTAGAGAACTAGCGGGGGATGTCAACGAGCAGTACTTC. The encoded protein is CSARELAGDVNEQYF.

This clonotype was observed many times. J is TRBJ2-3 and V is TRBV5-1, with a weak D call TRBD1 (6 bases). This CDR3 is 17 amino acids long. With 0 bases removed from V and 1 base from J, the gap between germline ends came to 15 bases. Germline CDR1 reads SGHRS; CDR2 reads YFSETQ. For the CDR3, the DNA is TGCGCCAGCAGCTTGGGGATAAGGACAGAACGCACAGATACGCAGTATTTT. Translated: CASSLGIRTERTDTQYF.